One and the same sample provided the 22 T cell receptor beta chains below, sequenced in a study of CD8+ T cells in alopecia areata. Indicated treatment: oral pan-JAK inhibitor, 5-10 mg twice daily. It was cDNA, reverse transcribed from extracted RNA, that served as the sequencing template. Repertoires were generated with immunoSEQ multiplex PCR, while TCRdb's copy carries only in-frame clones and drops some. This table holds about 90,000 clones, roughly 45% found once. The specimen comprised CD8+ T cells sorted from blood, sampled at week 24, from a patient treated with tofacitinib. Source of these receptors: a human donor with alopecia areata.

This clone occurred a few times. This chain connects TRBV7-9 to TRBJ2-3; D unresolved. This CDR3 contains 14 residues. Per germline, CDR1 SEHNR and CDR2 FQNEAQ (reference sequence). V was cut by 1 base and J by 1 base, with 6 bases left in between. The CDR3 loop is CASSLEGRTDTQYF. The DNA for the CDR3 is TGTGCCAGCAGCTTAGAAGGCCGCACAGATACGCAGTATTTT.

CDR3 protein: CASGRGTGELFF. CDR3 in DNA: TGTGCCAGCGGGAGAGGTACCGGGGAGCTGTTTTTT. The chain has TRBV2 and TRBJ2-2; possibly TRBD2 for D (5 bases). Trimming left V 8 bases short and J 5 bases short, with 9 bases between. CDR1 SNHLY and CDR2 FYNNEI come from the germline V gene. CDR3 size: 12 residues.

V and J are TRBV19 and TRBJ2-2; D perhaps matches TRBD2 (5 bases). The CDR3 length is 13 residues. CDR1 is LNHDA, CDR2 SQIVND, per germline (reference sequence). The DNA for the CDR3 is TGTGCTTCCGCGAGGGCGGGCACCGGGGAGCTGTTTTTT. Its translation is CASARAGTGELFF.

V gene TRBV7-2 combines with J gene TRBJ2-5, with 8 bases matching TRBD1. Losses at the gene ends were 3 bases for V and 2 bases for J; bases not matched to a gene: 11. This CDR3 region has 17 residues. Germline V lookup: CDR1 SGHTA, CDR2 FQGNSA. The CDR3 region is CASSLRTGWGKQETQYF. CDR3 bases: TGTGCCAGCAGCTTGCGGACAGGGTGGGGGAAACAAGAGACCCAGTACTTC.

This clone was counted between two and nine times. This CDR3 is missing its conserved last phenylalanine or tryptophan, likely due to a read error. No DNA is shown, since the ends of the CDR3 on it are uncertain; the CDR3 is the one TCRdb lists. This chain connects TRBV29-1 to TRBJ1-1; the table's D call TRBD1 went unverified against the DNA. Counting both end residues, the CDR3 totals 8 amino acids. Germline V gene data show CDR1 as SQVTM and CDR2 as ANQGSEA. The CDR3 protein is CSPGAGVL.

This clone was found once. This sample includes further DNA sequences coding for the same CDR3. The chain recombines TRBV27 with TRBJ2-1; weak D call: TRBD2 (6 bases). Trimming took 5 bases from V and 4 from J, leaving 12 bases between them. The CDR3 sequence is 14 residues long. Germline loops: CDR1 MNHEY, CDR2 SMNVEV (reference sequence). CDR3 amino acids: CASSQRGSYNEQFF. The CDR3 coding sequence is TGTGCCAGCAGTCAACGGGGGTCTTACAATGAGCAGTTCTTC.

V is TRBV5-1 and J is TRBJ2-1, with D uncertain. Germline V lookup: CDR1 SGHRS, CDR2 YFSETQ. The length of the CDR3 is 18 residues. V was cut by 4 bases and J by 0 bases, with 20 bases left in between. This CDR3 reads CASSQPQHTSGSYNEQFF. Written as DNA, the CDR3 is TGCGCCAGCAGCCAACCCCAACACACATCTGGCTCCTACAATGAGCAGTTCTTC.

The chain joins TRBV23-1 to TRBJ2-5, with D possibly TRBD1 on 5 matching bases. TRBV23-1 is labeled an ORF, and its function is uncertain. The CDR3 consists of 11 residues. Trimming took off 5 bases at V and 9 bases at J, with 10 bases between the two ends. In DNA form, the CDR3 reads TGCGCCAGCAGTTGCAGGGCGGCCCAGTACTTC. It translates to CASSCRAAQYF.

This chain uses TRBV7-2 with TRBJ2-1; perhaps TRBD1 as D (6 bases). The V gene lost 4 bases and the J gene lost 1 base, with 14 bases spanning the gap. CDR1 SGHTA and CDR2 FQGNSA come from the germline V gene. The length of the CDR3 is 16 residues. CDR3 amino acids: CASSSGRGRSYNEQFF. The CDR3 DNA sequence: TGTGCCAGCAGCTCCGGCAGGGGAAGATCCTACAATGAGCAGTTCTTC. The full variable domain, its missing parts supplied by reference TRBV7-2 and TRBJ2-1, is GAGVSQSPSNKVTEKGKDVELRCDPISGHTALYWYRQSLGQGLEFLIYFQGNSAPDKSGLPSDRFSAERTGGSVSTLTIQRTQQEDSAVYLCASSSGRGRSYNEQFFGPGTRLTVL.

The chain recombines TRBV7-9 with TRBJ2-1, with 7 bases lining up with TRBD2. The V gene end was trimmed by 3 bases and the J gene end by 2 bases; junction bases not matched to a gene: 7. Looked up from germline, CDR1 is SEHNR and CDR2 is FQNEAQ (reference sequence). This CDR3 comprises 16 residues. The CDR3 loop reads CASSLGGEVPYNEQFF. CDR3 nucleotides: TGTGCCAGCAGCTTGGGGGGGGAGGTCCCCTACAATGAGCAGTTCTTC.

The CDR3 region has the DNA TGTGCCAGCAGCTGGGGGGGAGGTCAGCCCCAGCATTTT. It specifies CASSWGGGQPQHF. This chain links TRBV11-2 with TRBJ1-5; D is perhaps TRBD1 (5 bases). The germline V gene encodes CDR1 SGHAT and CDR2 FQNNGV. The CDR3 is 13 residues long. V was trimmed by 4 bases and J by 6 bases, leaving 10 bases between them.

The chain is built from TRBV11-2 and TRBJ2-7; the D gene is possibly TRBD2 (6 bases). Germline CDR1 is SGHAT and CDR2 is FQNNGV. V was pared by 3 bases and J by 7 bases, with 19 bases between. This CDR3 has 15 residues. The CDR3 sequence is CASSFGWRGAGEQYF. As DNA, the CDR3 is TGTGCCAGCAGCTTTGGCTGGCGGGGCGCGGGGGAGCAGTACTTC.

This clone occurred a few times. The chain is built from TRBV27 and TRBJ2-1; 8 bases map to TRBD2. This CDR3 spans 15 amino acids. CDR1 is MNHEY, CDR2 SMNVEV, per germline (reference sequence). V shed 0 bases and J 4 bases; nucleotides not matched to a gene: 2. The CDR3: CASSLSSGRYNEQFF. CDR3 nucleotides: TGTGCCAGCAGTTTATCGAGCGGGAGATACAATGAGCAGTTCTTC.

On this clone itself: The junction does not match germline at one end; this may be a read error. This rearrangement joins TRBV7-9 to TRBJ2-1, with D unresolved. From germline, CDR1 is SEHNR and CDR2 FQNEAQ (reference sequence). The CDR3 runs to 15 residues. The CDR3 bases are TGCGCCAGCAGCCAAGAAGGTCCACGAAGGAATGAGCAGTTCTTC. The encoded protein is CASSQEGPRRNEQFF.

This sequence joins TRBV2 and TRBJ2-2; the match to TRBD2 covers 8 bases. The CDR3 has 15 amino acids. Germline V gene sequence: CDR1 SNHLY, CDR2 FYNNEI. V lost 7 bases and J lost 6; bases outside the gene matches: 10. The CDR3 region has the DNA TGTGCCAGCACCCCATGGGGACTAGATGCCGGGGAGCTGTTTTTT. Amino acids: CASTPWGLDAGELFF.

The chain couples TRBV13 to TRBJ2-3; TRBD2 agrees at 7 bases. Germline values: CDR1 PRHDT, CDR2 FYEKMQ (reference sequence). Trimming removed 6 bases from V and 2 bases from J; junction bases left unmatched: 11. The CDR3 is 16 amino acids. The CDR3 DNA reads TGTGCCAGCAGTTCACGGGGACGGGAGGTCACAGATACGCAGTATTTT. Translated: CASSSRGREVTDTQYF.

V gene TRBV13 combines with J gene TRBJ2-2, with unresolved D. The CDR3 extends over 16 amino acids. Germline values: CDR1 PRHDT, CDR2 FYEKMQ (reference sequence). V lost 5 bases and J 0 bases, leaving 13 bases between the germline ends. The CDR3 coding sequence is TGTGCCAGCAGCCCGTTCCCTACGTCGAACACCGGGGAGCTGTTTTTT. Protein sequence: CASSPFPTSNTGELFF.

Only a few counts were recorded for this clone. The rearrangement joins TRBV2 to TRBJ2-7, with D unresolved. With 6 bases removed from V and 2 bases from J, the gap between germline ends came to 11 bases. Per germline, CDR1 SNHLY and CDR2 FYNNEI. This CDR3 is built from 13 residues. As DNA, the CDR3 is TGTGCCAGCAGGTCTAAACGGGCCTACGAGCAGTACTTC. Translation gives CASRSKRAYEQYF.

The chain uses TRBV6-5 and TRBJ2-5; possibly TRBD2 for D (5 bases). Germline lookup yields CDR1 MNHEY and CDR2 SVGAGI. The CDR3 length is 12 residues. V was cut by 7 bases and J by 5 bases, with 11 bases left in between. The DNA for the CDR3 is TGTGCCAGCAATGGAGGTGGTGAGACCCAGTACTTC. Translation gives CASNGGGETQYF.

The gene calls are TRBV7-9 and TRBJ2-7, with TRBD1 matching over 7 bases. The CDR3 contains 16 residues. Unmatched junction bases numbered 11, after V lost 4 bases and J lost 2 bases. The V gene's germline CDR1 is SEHNR and CDR2 FQNEAQ (reference sequence). CDR3 DNA sequence: TGTGCCAGCAGCTCCTCAATCACGGGACAGACCTACGAGCAGTACTTC. It specifies CASSSSITGQTYEQYF. Supplemented by reference TRBV7-9 and TRBJ2-7, the full variable domain reads DTGVSQNPRHKITKRGQNVTFRCDPISEHNRLYWYRQTLGQGPEFLTYFQNEAQLEKSRLLSDRFSAERPKGSFSTLEIQRTEQGDSAMYLCASSSSITGQTYEQYFGPGTRLTVT.

This chain uses TRBV28 with TRBJ2-7; D call uncertain. The CDR3 consists of 14 residues. The germline V gene encodes CDR1 MDHEN and CDR2 SYDVKM. Trimming removed 3 bases at V and 4 bases at J, with 13 bases between. The CDR3 DNA sequence: TGTGCCAGCAGTTTGCTGCCAGGTTTTTACGAGCAGTACTTC. Translated, it gives CASSLLPGFYEQYF.

The V and J genes are TRBV6-1 and TRBJ2-7; perhaps D is TRBD1 or TRBD2 (5 bases each). Trimming left V 7 bases short and J 3 bases short, with 13 bases between. CDR3 length: 13 amino acids. Germline values: CDR1 MNHNS, CDR2 SASEGT. This CDR3 reads CASTWDGNYEQYF. CDR3 nucleotide sequence: TGTGCCAGCACTTGGGACGGGAACTACGAGCAGTACTTC.